Listed below are T cell receptor beta chains from one sample, sequenced in a study of T cells in Graves' hyperthyroidism and ophthalmopathy. TCRdb reprocessed the multiplex PCR reads via MiXCR and lists one record per CDR3 protein. The sample holds a few hundred thousand distinct CDR3 sequences, approximately 15% seen once. Sequenced material: blood. These receptors were taken from a woman aged 40 to 50 with Graves' ophthalmopathy. CDR3s include the opening cysteine and the closing phenylalanine or tryptophan. D genes are given only for firm matches. Clone size is given for some rows only: seen once, a few or many times, or a class if the clone is expanded.

v_call: TRBV12-5; d_call: -; j_call: TRBJ2-7; clone_size: many; cdr3_nt: TGTGCGACAGGAAAAGGGTTCGAGCAGTACTTC; cdr3_aa: CATGKGFEQYF
v_call: TRBV28; d_call: TRBD1; j_call: TRBJ2-3; clone_size: -; cdr3_nt: TGTGCCAGCAGCGCTCCGGGACAGGGACTCACAGATACGCAGTATTTT; cdr3_aa: CASSAPGQGLTDTQYF
v_call: TRBV7-6; d_call: -; j_call: TRBJ2-1; clone_size: few; cdr3_nt: TGTGCCAGCAGCCCAATAACGAGCAGGGGCAGGCATGAGCAGTTCTTC; cdr3_aa: CASSPITSRGRHEQFF
v_call: TRBV7-8; d_call: -; j_call: TRBJ2-3; clone_size: many; cdr3_nt: TGTGCCAGCAGCTCGTCTAGAACAGATACGCAGTATTTT; cdr3_aa: CASSSSRTDTQYF
v_call: TRBV28; d_call: TRBD1; j_call: TRBJ1-5; clone_size: many; cdr3_nt: TGTGCCAGCAGATCCGGGACAGGGGGCAATCAGCCCCAGCATTTT; cdr3_aa: CASRSGTGGNQPQHF
v_call: TRBV12-3/TRBV12-4; d_call: TRBD1; j_call: TRBJ2-2; clone_size: many; cdr3_nt: TGTGCCAGCAGGGGGACAGGGTCCACCGGGGAGCTGTTTTTT; cdr3_aa: CASRGTGSTGELFF
v_call: TRBV6-1; d_call: -; j_call: TRBJ2-7; clone_size: -; cdr3_nt: TGTGCCAGCAGTGCCACAGACCCAACCTACGAGCAGTACTTC; cdr3_aa: CASSATDPTYEQYF
v_call: TRBV12-3/TRBV12-4; d_call: -; j_call: TRBJ1-2; clone_size: -; cdr3_nt: TGTGCCAGCAGCTCTAACGCGGGACCATTCTATGGCTACACCTTC; cdr3_aa: CASSSNAGPFYGYTF
v_call: TRBV30; d_call: -; j_call: TRBJ2-3; clone_size: -; cdr3_nt: TGTGCCTGGAGGAGGGGCGCGTCTGATACGCAGTATTTT; cdr3_aa: CAWRRGASDTQYF
v_call: TRBV5-4; d_call: TRBD1; j_call: TRBJ2-2; clone_size: -; cdr3_nt: TGTGCCAGCAGCTTGGGACGGGACAGGGGGACCACCGGGGATCTGTTTTTT; cdr3_aa: CASSLGRDRGTTGDLFF
v_call: TRBV2; d_call: -; j_call: TRBJ1-4; clone_size: many; cdr3_nt: TGTGCCAGCAGTACCCCCGGAGGAGGAGGTGAAAAACTGTTTTTT; cdr3_aa: CASSTPGGGGEKLFF
v_call: TRBV19; d_call: TRBD1; j_call: TRBJ2-7; clone_size: few; cdr3_nt: TGTGCCAGTAGTAGATTACCGGGACAGGGGAAATACGAGCAGTACTTC; cdr3_aa: CASSRLPGQGKYEQYF
v_call: TRBV11-2; d_call: -; j_call: TRBJ2-1; clone_size: many; cdr3_nt: TGTGCCAGCAGCTCCCTAGGGGGCAGGGGAGGTGAGCAGTTCTTC; cdr3_aa: CASSSLGGRGGEQFF
v_call: TRBV12-3/TRBV12-4; d_call: -; j_call: TRBJ2-5; clone_size: few; cdr3_nt: TGTGCCAGCAGTTTAATGCGCCAGGGAGAGACCCAGTACTTC; cdr3_aa: CASSLMRQGETQYF
v_call: TRBV2; d_call: TRBD1; j_call: TRBJ1-2; clone_size: many; cdr3_nt: TGTGCCGGACGGGACAGGGGGTTTGGCTACACCTTC; cdr3_aa: CAGRDRGFGYTF
v_call: TRBV20-1; d_call: -; j_call: TRBJ1-1; clone_size: few; cdr3_nt: TGCAGTGTCGGAGGGTCAGGGGCAGGGAACACTGAAGCTTTCTTT; cdr3_aa: CSVGGSGAGNTEAFF
v_call: TRBV5-1; d_call: TRBD1; j_call: TRBJ2-7; clone_size: few; cdr3_nt: TGCGCCAGCAAAGTAAGGGACAGGACCTACGAGCAGTACTTC; cdr3_aa: CASKVRDRTYEQYF
v_call: TRBV28; d_call: TRBD1; j_call: TRBJ2-1; clone_size: many; cdr3_nt: TGTGCCAGCAGTTTCCCCTCACGAATCTTCACAGGGGGCGATTCGAATGAGCAGTTCTTC; cdr3_aa: CASSFPSRIFTGGDSNEQFF
v_call: TRBV10-3; d_call: TRBD2; j_call: TRBJ2-3; clone_size: -; cdr3_nt: TGTGCCATCAGTGAGTCCCGACTAGCGGGGGGGCCTGCGCTAGAAGGCACAGATACGCAGTATTTT; cdr3_aa: CAISESRLAGGPALEGTDTQYF
v_call: TRBV24-1; d_call: TRBD1; j_call: TRBJ1-1; clone_size: -; cdr3_nt: TGTGCCACCAGTGATTTTGGGACAGGGGGGGAAATTGAAGCTTTCTTT; cdr3_aa: CATSDFGTGGEIEAFF
v_call: TRBV25-1; d_call: -; j_call: TRBJ1-1; clone_size: many; cdr3_nt: TGTGCCACCGCGGTGAGAGAGGACGGCACTGAAGCTTTCTTT; cdr3_aa: CATAVREDGTEAFF
v_call: TRBV11-2; d_call: -; j_call: TRBJ2-2; clone_size: many; cdr3_nt: TGTGCCAGCAGCCTCAGGACCGGGGAGCTGTTTTTT; cdr3_aa: CASSLRTGELFF
v_call: TRBV7-9; d_call: -; j_call: TRBJ1-4; clone_size: -; cdr3_nt: TGTGCCAGCAGCCGTTTATACGACAGAGAAAATGAAAAACTGTTTTTT; cdr3_aa: CASSRLYDRENEKLFF
v_call: TRBV7-2; d_call: -; j_call: TRBJ2-1; clone_size: many; cdr3_nt: TGTGCCAGCAGCCCGACAACAGGGATTGCTAAGAATGAGCAGTTCTTC; cdr3_aa: CASSPTTGIAKNEQFF
v_call: TRBV12-3/TRBV12-4; d_call: -; j_call: TRBJ2-3; clone_size: many; cdr3_nt: TGTGCCAGCAGTTTAAGGAGGGGCGCAGATACGCAGTATTTT; cdr3_aa: CASSLRRGADTQYF
v_call: TRBV9; d_call: -; j_call: TRBJ1-2; clone_size: -; cdr3_nt: TGTGCCAGCAGCGTAGACGGGGGATGGGCTGGCTACACCTTC; cdr3_aa: CASSVDGGWAGYTF
v_call: TRBV19; d_call: TRBD2; j_call: TRBJ2-1; clone_size: -; cdr3_nt: TGTGCCAGTAGTACCACTAGCGGGGAGTACAATGAGCAGTTCTTC; cdr3_aa: CASSTTSGEYNEQFF
v_call: TRBV6-4; d_call: TRBD2; j_call: TRBJ2-5; clone_size: few; cdr3_nt: TGTGCCAGACCCTCCCCACTAGCGGCGCAAGAGACCCAGTACTTC; cdr3_aa: CARPSPLAAQETQYF
v_call: TRBV28; d_call: -; j_call: TRBJ1-5; clone_size: -; cdr3_nt: TGTGCCAGCAGTCCGACAGGATCAAGCAATCAGCCCCAGCATTTT; cdr3_aa: CASSPTGSSNQPQHF
v_call: TRBV4-2; d_call: TRBD2; j_call: TRBJ2-7; clone_size: -; cdr3_nt: TGTGCCAGCAGCCACAAGCGGGAGGGCCCCTACGAGCAGTACTTC; cdr3_aa: CASSHKREGPYEQYF
v_call: TRBV2; d_call: -; j_call: TRBJ2-7; clone_size: many; cdr3_nt: TGTGCCAGCCAGTGGGAGACGCAGCAGAGCTCCTACGAGCAGTACTTC; cdr3_aa: CASQWETQQSSYEQYF
v_call: TRBV6-1; d_call: TRBD2; j_call: TRBJ2-1; clone_size: many; cdr3_nt: TGTGCCAGCAGTGCGATATTAGCGGGTTTAAACAATGAGCAGTTCTTC; cdr3_aa: CASSAILAGLNNEQFF
v_call: TRBV6-2/TRBV6-3; d_call: TRBD2; j_call: TRBJ2-1; clone_size: many; cdr3_nt: TGTGCCAGCAGTTACTCGAGCTGGACTAGCCCCAATGAGCAGTTCTTC; cdr3_aa: CASSYSSWTSPNEQFF
v_call: TRBV2; d_call: -; j_call: TRBJ1-6; clone_size: -; cdr3_nt: TGTGCCAGCAGTGTCCCGGGGGGAGTGAATTCACCCCTCCACTTT; cdr3_aa: CASSVPGGVNSPLHF
v_call: TRBV12-3/TRBV12-4; d_call: -; j_call: TRBJ1-2; clone_size: many; cdr3_nt: TGTGCCAGCAGCTTCAGGGTCGGGGGAGGCTACACCTTC; cdr3_aa: CASSFRVGGGYTF
v_call: TRBV3-1; d_call: TRBD2; j_call: TRBJ2-1; clone_size: -; cdr3_nt: TGTGCCAGCAGCCAAGGATTACGGAAGCCTAGCGGGGCCTCCTACAATGAGCAGTTCTTC; cdr3_aa: CASSQGLRKPSGASYNEQFF
v_call: TRBV14; d_call: -; j_call: TRBJ1-1; clone_size: few; cdr3_nt: TGTGCCAGCAGCCAATTCCGGAACACTGAAGCTTTCTTT; cdr3_aa: CASSQFRNTEAFF
v_call: TRBV14; d_call: TRBD2; j_call: TRBJ2-7; clone_size: -; cdr3_nt: TGTGCCAGCAGCCAAACCGGGACTAGGCTTCACGAGCAGTACTTC; cdr3_aa: CASSQTGTRLHEQYF
v_call: TRBV9; d_call: -; j_call: TRBJ2-3; clone_size: many; cdr3_nt: TGTGCCAGCAGCGTAGAGGGGTTGTCAGATACGCAGTATTTT; cdr3_aa: CASSVEGLSDTQYF
v_call: TRBV10-2; d_call: TRBD1; j_call: TRBJ1-2; clone_size: few; cdr3_nt: TGCGCCAGCAGTAGAGGGACAGGGGGTTATGGCTACACCTTC; cdr3_aa: CASSRGTGGYGYTF
v_call: TRBV7-8; d_call: TRBD2; j_call: TRBJ2-3; clone_size: -; cdr3_nt: TGTGCCAGCAGCTTAGTTAGCGGGGCGGTCACAGATACGCAGTATTTT; cdr3_aa: CASSLVSGAVTDTQYF
v_call: TRBV7-3; d_call: -; j_call: TRBJ1-2; clone_size: -; cdr3_nt: TGTGCCAGCAGCCTCAAGGACGAGGGCCCTCGATATAACTATGGCTACACCTTC; cdr3_aa: CASSLKDEGPRYNYGYTF
v_call: TRBV20-1; d_call: TRBD2; j_call: TRBJ2-1; clone_size: -; cdr3_nt: TGCAGTGCTACCGCACTAGCGGGAGATAGCTTCAATGAGCAGTTCTTC; cdr3_aa: CSATALAGDSFNEQFF
v_call: TRBV24-1; d_call: -; j_call: TRBJ2-2; clone_size: -; cdr3_nt: TGTGCCACCAGTGGAAATGGGAAGAACACCGGGGAGCTGTTTTTT; cdr3_aa: CATSGNGKNTGELFF
v_call: TRBV12-3/TRBV12-4; d_call: -; j_call: TRBJ1-5; clone_size: many; cdr3_nt: TGTGCCAGCAGAGGGGTTGGTAGCAATCAGCCCCAGCATTTT; cdr3_aa: CASRGVGSNQPQHF
v_call: TRBV12-3/TRBV12-4; d_call: -; j_call: TRBJ1-1; clone_size: many; cdr3_nt: TGTGCCAGCAGTCCACTTCAGAGAAACACTGAAGCTTTCTTT; cdr3_aa: CASSPLQRNTEAFF
v_call: TRBV6-1; d_call: -; j_call: TRBJ2-7; clone_size: many; cdr3_nt: TGTGCCAGCAGTGCTAACCCCGGGGCAAACTACGAGCAGTACTTC; cdr3_aa: CASSANPGANYEQYF